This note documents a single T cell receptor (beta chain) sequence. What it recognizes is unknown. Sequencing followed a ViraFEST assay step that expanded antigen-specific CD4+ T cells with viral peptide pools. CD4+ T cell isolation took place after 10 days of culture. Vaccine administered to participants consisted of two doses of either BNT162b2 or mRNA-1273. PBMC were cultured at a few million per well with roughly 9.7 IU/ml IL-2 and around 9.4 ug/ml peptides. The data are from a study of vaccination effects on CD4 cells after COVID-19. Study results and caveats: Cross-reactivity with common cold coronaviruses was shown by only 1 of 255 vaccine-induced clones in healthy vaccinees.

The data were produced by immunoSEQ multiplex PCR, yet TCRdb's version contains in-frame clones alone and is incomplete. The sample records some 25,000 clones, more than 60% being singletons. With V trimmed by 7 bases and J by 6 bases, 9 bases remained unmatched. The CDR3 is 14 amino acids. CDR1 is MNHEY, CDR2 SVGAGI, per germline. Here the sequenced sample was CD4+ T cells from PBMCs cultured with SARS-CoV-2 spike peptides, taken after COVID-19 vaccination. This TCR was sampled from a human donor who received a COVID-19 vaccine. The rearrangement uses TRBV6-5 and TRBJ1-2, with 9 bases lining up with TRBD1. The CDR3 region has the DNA TGTGCCAGCAAGCTACAGGGGGCGCGGGATGGCTACACCTTC. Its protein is CASKLQGARDGYTF.